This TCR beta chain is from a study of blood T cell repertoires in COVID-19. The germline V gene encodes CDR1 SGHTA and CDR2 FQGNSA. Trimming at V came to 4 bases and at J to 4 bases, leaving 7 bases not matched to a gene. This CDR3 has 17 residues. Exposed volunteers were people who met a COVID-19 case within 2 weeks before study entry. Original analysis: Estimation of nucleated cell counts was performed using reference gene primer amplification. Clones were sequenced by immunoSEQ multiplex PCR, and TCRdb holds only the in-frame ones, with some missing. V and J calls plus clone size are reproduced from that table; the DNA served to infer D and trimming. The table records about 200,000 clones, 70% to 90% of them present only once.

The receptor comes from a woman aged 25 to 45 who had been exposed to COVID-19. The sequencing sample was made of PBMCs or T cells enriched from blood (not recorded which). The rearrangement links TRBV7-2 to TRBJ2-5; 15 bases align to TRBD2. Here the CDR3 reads CASSWGWTSGGAETQYF. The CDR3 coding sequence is TGTGCCAGCAGCTGGGGTTGGACTAGCGGGGGGGCAGAGACCCAGTACTTC.